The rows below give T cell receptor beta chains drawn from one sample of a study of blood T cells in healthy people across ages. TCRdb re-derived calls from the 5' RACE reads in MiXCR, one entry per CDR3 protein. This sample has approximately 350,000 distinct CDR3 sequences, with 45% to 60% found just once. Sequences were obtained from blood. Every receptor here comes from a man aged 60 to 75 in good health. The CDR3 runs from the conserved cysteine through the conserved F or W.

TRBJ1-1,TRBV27,CASQRAPQVGTEAFF
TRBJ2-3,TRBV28,CASSLLGREIDTQYF
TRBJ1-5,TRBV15,CATSRDHSRVNQPQHF
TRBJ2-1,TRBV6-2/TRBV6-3,CASSHLGGTSGTGEQFF
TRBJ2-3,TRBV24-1,CATSHPPADMQYF
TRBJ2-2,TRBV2,CASSDSGGAGELFF
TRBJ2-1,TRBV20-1,CSARDHQRTYNEQFF
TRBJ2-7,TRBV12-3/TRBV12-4,CASSLREGNYEQYF
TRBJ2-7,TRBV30,CAWSRPGTSGYSYEQYF
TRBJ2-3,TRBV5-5,CASSLAWGQSTDTQYF
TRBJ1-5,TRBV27,CASSGSGTVRTQPQHF
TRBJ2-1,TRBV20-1,CSAEAQGASYNEQFF
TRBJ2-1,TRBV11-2,CASSSGLAGVGYNEQFF
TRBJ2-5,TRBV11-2,CASSLSTSQETQYF
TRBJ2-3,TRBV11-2,CASSLVTSGARTDTQYF
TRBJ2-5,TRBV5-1,CASSTSGGAVRETQYF
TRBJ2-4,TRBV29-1,CSVARSGNIQYF
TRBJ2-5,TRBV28,CASAPQGFVQYF
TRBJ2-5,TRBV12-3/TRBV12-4,CASSLGTGRGETQYF
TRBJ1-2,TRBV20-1,CSARDRDRMNYGHTF
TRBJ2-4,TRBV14,CASSQSAAGGAEQYF
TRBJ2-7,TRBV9,CASSSLDYEQYF
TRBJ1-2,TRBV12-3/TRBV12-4,CASNLGRDRNYGYTF
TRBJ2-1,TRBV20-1,CSARSYNEQFF
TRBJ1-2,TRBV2,CASSSSGLKRPNYGYTF
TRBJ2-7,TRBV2,CASSVLSDSLSYEQYF
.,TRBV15,CATSRAGTRAYIQYF
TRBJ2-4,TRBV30,CAWSYRGLAGVTQYF
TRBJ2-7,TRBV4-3,CASSQEMTSYNEQYF
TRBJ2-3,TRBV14,CASSPLNQGPLDTQYF
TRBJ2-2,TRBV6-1,CASSGPRGAAMGELFF
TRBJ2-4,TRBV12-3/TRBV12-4,CASSPGTIQYF
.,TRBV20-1,CSATAGTGGYNEQYF
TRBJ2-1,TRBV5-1,CASSFGRTVEQFF
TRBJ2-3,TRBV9,CASSVAGGHRDTQYF
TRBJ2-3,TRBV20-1,CSASEVSGSAGDTQYF
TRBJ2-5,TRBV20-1,CSAAIPGTQYF
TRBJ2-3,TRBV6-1,CASSGLPGRQLGTDTQYF
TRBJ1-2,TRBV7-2,CASSLTNGVAYGYTF
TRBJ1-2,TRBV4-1,CASSQVGGYTF
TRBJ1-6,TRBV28,CATTYLDSPLHF
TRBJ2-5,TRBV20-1,CSAKTGGARETQYF
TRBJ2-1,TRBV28,CASSLGQGRNEQFF
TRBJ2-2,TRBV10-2,CATSHQLGGNTGELFF
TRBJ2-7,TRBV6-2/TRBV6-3,CASSYDRGVSYEQYF